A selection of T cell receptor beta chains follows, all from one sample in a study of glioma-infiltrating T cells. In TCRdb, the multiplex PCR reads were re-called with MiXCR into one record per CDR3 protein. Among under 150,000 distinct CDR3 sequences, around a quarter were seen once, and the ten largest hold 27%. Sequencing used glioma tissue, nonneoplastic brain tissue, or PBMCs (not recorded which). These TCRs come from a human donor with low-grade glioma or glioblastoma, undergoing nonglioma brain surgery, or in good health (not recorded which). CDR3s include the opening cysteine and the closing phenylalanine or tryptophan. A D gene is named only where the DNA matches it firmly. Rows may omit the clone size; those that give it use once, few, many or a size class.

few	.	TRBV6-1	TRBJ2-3	TGTGCCAGCAGTATCGCGGGGACGAGCACAGATACGCAGTATTTT	CASSIAGTSTDTQYF
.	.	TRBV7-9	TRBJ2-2	TGTGCCAGCAGCCCGGGACTCGCGAACACCGGGGAGCTGTTTTTT	CASSPGLANTGELFF
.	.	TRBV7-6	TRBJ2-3	TGTGCCAGCAAAACGGGCGATACGCAGTATTTT	CASKTGDTQYF
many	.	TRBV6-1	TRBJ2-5	TGTGCCAGCAGCCGTAACGAGGAGACCCAGTACTTC	CASSRNEETQYF
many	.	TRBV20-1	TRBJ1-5	TGCAGTGCTATCAGGGAGAGCAATCAGCCCCAGCATTTT	CSAIRESNQPQHF
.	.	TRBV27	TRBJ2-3	TGTGCCAGCAGAATTAACCGGGCCACCACAGATACGCAGTATTTT	CASRINRATTDTQYF
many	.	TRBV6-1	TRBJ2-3	TGTGCCAGCAGTGATGTCCGAACAGATACGCAGTATTTT	CASSDVRTDTQYF
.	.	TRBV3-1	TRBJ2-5	TGTGCCAGCAGCAACTATGAGGAGACCCAGTACTTC	CASSNYEETQYF
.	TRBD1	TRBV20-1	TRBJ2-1	TGCAGTGCTAAACCGGGACAGGGAAACTACAATGAGCAGTTCTTC	CSAKPGQGNYNEQFF
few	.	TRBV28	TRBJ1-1	TGTGCCAGCAGCCCCCGGCCGGCACCGTGGACTGAAGCTTTCTTT	CASSPRPAPWTEAFF
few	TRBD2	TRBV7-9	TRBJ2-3	TGTGCCAGCAGCCCAAAGCGGGGGGACACAGATACGCAGTATTTT	CASSPKRGDTDTQYF
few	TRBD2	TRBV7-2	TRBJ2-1	TGTGCCAGCAGCGATTATCTAGCGGACCCGTTCTTC	CASSDYLADPFF
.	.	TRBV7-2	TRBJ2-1	TGTGCCAGCGGCACGGCCTGGTATTCCTACAATGAGCAGTTCTTC	CASGTAWYSYNEQFF
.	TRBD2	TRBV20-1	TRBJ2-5	TGCAGTGCTAGAGCCCCCCCTAGCGGGGGCAAGACCCAGTACTTC	CSARAPPSGGKTQYF
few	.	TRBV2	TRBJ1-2	TGTGCCAGCAGTCACAGGGAGCTGGATGGCTACACCTTC	CASSHRELDGYTF
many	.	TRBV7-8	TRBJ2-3	TGTGCCAGCAGCTCCCCGGGACCTTCAGAGGATACGCAGTATTTT	CASSSPGPSEDTQYF
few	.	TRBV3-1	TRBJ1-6	TGTGCCAGCAGCCAAGTAGAAGCGGGCGGTTCACCCCTCCACTTT	CASSQVEAGGSPLHF
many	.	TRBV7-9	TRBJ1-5	TGTGCCAGCAGCTTAGCGGGTTGGTCGGTGGATCAGCCCCAGCATTTT	CASSLAGWSVDQPQHF
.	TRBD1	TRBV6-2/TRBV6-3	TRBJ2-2	TGTGCCAGCAGTTATCCCGCGGGACAGGTGACCGGGGAGCTGTTTTTT	CASSYPAGQVTGELFF
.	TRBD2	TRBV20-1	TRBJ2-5	TGCAGTGCTACCGGGACTAGCGGTTTCCAAGAGACCCAGTACTTC	CSATGTSGFQETQYF
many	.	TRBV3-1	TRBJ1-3	TGTGCCAGCAGCCAGCTGGACAGTTACGGAAACACCATATATTTT	CASSQLDSYGNTIYF
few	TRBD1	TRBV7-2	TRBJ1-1	TGTGCCAGCAGCCGAGGACAGGTGAACACTGAAGCTTTCTTT	CASSRGQVNTEAFF
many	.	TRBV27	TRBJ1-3	TGTGCCAGCAGTTTATTTTTCGGGGGCGACTCTGGAAACACCATATATTTT	CASSLFFGGDSGNTIYF
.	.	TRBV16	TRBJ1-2	TGTGCCAGCAGCCAATTCTATCCCCTGGGGAACTATGGCTACACCTTC	CASSQFYPLGNYGYTF
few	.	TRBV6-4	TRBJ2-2	TGTGCCAGCAGTCCGGGGGTCAACACCGGGGAGCTGTTTTTT	CASSPGVNTGELFF
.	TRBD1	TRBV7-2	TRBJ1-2	TGTGCCAGCAGCTTAGGGGCTCGGGGACAGGGCTATGGCTACACCTTC	CASSLGARGQGYGYTF
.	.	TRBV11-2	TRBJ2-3	TGTGCCAGCACCTACGGGGGCACAGATACGCAGTATTTT	CASTYGGTDTQYF
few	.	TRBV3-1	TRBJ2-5	TGTGCCAGCAGCCAAGATCAAGAGACCCAGTACTTC	CASSQDQETQYF
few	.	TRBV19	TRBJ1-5	TGTGCCAGTAGTACTCGAGCTAGGGGTTTCGGGCAGCCCCAGCATTTT	CASSTRARGFGQPQHF
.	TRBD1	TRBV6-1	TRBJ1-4	TGTGCCATCAGAGAGGACAGGGTGGGAGAAAAACTGTTTTTT	CAIREDRVGEKLFF
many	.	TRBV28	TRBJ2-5	TGTGCCAGCAGCCCTACCCTCGGGAAGACCCAGTACTTC	CASSPTLGKTQYF
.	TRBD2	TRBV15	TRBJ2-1	TGTGCCACCAGCAGAGATCTCCCTAGCGGGGGATACAATGAGCAGTTCTTC	CATSRDLPSGGYNEQFF
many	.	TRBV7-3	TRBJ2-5	TGTGCCAGCAGCCGGACACGGGAAGAGACCCAGTACTTC	CASSRTREETQYF
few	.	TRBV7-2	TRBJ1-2	TGTGCCAGCAGCTTTACAGGGCCTGGCTACACCTTC	CASSFTGPGYTF
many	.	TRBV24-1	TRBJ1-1	TGTGCCACCAGTGATTTCAAGAACACTGAAGCTTTCTTT	CATSDFKNTEAFF
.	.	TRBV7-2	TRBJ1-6	TGTGCCAGCAGCTTATCTCGGACTGATAATTCACCCCTCCACTTT	CASSLSRTDNSPLHF
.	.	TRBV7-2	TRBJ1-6	TGTGCCAGCAGCTCCAGCTCCTATAATTCACCCCTCCACTTT	CASSSSSYNSPLHF
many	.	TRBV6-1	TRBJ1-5	TGTGCCAGCAGTACACAGCCTTCCGGCAATCAGCCCCAGCATTTT	CASSTQPSGNQPQHF
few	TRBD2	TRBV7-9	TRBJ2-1	TGTGCCAGCAGCTTAACTAGCGGGGGGACCAGCTCCTACAATGAGCAGTTCTTC	CASSLTSGGTSSYNEQFF
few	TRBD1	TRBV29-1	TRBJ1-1	TGCAGCGTTGGCAGGGGGTTGAACACTGAAGCTTTCTTT	CSVGRGLNTEAFF
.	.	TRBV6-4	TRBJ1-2	TGTGCCAGCAGCATGGGACAATCGGCGGACTTC	CASSMGQSADF
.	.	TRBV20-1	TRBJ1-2	TGCAGTTCTAGATGTCGGGGTTGCTATGGCTACACCTTC	CSSRCRGCYGYTF